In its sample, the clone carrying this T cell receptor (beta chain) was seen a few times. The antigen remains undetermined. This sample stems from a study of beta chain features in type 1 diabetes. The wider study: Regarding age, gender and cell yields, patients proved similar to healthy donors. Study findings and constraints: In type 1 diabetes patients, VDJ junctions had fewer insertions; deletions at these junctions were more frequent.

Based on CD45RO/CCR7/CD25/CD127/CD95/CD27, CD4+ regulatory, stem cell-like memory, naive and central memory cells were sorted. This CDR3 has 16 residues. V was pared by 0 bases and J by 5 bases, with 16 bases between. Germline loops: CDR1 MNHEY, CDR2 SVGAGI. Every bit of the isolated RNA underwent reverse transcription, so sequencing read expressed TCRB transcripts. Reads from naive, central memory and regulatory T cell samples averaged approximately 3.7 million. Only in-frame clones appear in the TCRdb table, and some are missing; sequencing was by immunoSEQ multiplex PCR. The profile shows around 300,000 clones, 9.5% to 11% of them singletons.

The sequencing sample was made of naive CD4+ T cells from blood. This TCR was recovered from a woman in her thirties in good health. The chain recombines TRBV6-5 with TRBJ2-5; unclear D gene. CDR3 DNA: TGTGCCAGCAGTTACTCGAATAGTCCCCCTGCTGAGACCCAGTACTTC. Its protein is CASSYSNSPPAETQYF.